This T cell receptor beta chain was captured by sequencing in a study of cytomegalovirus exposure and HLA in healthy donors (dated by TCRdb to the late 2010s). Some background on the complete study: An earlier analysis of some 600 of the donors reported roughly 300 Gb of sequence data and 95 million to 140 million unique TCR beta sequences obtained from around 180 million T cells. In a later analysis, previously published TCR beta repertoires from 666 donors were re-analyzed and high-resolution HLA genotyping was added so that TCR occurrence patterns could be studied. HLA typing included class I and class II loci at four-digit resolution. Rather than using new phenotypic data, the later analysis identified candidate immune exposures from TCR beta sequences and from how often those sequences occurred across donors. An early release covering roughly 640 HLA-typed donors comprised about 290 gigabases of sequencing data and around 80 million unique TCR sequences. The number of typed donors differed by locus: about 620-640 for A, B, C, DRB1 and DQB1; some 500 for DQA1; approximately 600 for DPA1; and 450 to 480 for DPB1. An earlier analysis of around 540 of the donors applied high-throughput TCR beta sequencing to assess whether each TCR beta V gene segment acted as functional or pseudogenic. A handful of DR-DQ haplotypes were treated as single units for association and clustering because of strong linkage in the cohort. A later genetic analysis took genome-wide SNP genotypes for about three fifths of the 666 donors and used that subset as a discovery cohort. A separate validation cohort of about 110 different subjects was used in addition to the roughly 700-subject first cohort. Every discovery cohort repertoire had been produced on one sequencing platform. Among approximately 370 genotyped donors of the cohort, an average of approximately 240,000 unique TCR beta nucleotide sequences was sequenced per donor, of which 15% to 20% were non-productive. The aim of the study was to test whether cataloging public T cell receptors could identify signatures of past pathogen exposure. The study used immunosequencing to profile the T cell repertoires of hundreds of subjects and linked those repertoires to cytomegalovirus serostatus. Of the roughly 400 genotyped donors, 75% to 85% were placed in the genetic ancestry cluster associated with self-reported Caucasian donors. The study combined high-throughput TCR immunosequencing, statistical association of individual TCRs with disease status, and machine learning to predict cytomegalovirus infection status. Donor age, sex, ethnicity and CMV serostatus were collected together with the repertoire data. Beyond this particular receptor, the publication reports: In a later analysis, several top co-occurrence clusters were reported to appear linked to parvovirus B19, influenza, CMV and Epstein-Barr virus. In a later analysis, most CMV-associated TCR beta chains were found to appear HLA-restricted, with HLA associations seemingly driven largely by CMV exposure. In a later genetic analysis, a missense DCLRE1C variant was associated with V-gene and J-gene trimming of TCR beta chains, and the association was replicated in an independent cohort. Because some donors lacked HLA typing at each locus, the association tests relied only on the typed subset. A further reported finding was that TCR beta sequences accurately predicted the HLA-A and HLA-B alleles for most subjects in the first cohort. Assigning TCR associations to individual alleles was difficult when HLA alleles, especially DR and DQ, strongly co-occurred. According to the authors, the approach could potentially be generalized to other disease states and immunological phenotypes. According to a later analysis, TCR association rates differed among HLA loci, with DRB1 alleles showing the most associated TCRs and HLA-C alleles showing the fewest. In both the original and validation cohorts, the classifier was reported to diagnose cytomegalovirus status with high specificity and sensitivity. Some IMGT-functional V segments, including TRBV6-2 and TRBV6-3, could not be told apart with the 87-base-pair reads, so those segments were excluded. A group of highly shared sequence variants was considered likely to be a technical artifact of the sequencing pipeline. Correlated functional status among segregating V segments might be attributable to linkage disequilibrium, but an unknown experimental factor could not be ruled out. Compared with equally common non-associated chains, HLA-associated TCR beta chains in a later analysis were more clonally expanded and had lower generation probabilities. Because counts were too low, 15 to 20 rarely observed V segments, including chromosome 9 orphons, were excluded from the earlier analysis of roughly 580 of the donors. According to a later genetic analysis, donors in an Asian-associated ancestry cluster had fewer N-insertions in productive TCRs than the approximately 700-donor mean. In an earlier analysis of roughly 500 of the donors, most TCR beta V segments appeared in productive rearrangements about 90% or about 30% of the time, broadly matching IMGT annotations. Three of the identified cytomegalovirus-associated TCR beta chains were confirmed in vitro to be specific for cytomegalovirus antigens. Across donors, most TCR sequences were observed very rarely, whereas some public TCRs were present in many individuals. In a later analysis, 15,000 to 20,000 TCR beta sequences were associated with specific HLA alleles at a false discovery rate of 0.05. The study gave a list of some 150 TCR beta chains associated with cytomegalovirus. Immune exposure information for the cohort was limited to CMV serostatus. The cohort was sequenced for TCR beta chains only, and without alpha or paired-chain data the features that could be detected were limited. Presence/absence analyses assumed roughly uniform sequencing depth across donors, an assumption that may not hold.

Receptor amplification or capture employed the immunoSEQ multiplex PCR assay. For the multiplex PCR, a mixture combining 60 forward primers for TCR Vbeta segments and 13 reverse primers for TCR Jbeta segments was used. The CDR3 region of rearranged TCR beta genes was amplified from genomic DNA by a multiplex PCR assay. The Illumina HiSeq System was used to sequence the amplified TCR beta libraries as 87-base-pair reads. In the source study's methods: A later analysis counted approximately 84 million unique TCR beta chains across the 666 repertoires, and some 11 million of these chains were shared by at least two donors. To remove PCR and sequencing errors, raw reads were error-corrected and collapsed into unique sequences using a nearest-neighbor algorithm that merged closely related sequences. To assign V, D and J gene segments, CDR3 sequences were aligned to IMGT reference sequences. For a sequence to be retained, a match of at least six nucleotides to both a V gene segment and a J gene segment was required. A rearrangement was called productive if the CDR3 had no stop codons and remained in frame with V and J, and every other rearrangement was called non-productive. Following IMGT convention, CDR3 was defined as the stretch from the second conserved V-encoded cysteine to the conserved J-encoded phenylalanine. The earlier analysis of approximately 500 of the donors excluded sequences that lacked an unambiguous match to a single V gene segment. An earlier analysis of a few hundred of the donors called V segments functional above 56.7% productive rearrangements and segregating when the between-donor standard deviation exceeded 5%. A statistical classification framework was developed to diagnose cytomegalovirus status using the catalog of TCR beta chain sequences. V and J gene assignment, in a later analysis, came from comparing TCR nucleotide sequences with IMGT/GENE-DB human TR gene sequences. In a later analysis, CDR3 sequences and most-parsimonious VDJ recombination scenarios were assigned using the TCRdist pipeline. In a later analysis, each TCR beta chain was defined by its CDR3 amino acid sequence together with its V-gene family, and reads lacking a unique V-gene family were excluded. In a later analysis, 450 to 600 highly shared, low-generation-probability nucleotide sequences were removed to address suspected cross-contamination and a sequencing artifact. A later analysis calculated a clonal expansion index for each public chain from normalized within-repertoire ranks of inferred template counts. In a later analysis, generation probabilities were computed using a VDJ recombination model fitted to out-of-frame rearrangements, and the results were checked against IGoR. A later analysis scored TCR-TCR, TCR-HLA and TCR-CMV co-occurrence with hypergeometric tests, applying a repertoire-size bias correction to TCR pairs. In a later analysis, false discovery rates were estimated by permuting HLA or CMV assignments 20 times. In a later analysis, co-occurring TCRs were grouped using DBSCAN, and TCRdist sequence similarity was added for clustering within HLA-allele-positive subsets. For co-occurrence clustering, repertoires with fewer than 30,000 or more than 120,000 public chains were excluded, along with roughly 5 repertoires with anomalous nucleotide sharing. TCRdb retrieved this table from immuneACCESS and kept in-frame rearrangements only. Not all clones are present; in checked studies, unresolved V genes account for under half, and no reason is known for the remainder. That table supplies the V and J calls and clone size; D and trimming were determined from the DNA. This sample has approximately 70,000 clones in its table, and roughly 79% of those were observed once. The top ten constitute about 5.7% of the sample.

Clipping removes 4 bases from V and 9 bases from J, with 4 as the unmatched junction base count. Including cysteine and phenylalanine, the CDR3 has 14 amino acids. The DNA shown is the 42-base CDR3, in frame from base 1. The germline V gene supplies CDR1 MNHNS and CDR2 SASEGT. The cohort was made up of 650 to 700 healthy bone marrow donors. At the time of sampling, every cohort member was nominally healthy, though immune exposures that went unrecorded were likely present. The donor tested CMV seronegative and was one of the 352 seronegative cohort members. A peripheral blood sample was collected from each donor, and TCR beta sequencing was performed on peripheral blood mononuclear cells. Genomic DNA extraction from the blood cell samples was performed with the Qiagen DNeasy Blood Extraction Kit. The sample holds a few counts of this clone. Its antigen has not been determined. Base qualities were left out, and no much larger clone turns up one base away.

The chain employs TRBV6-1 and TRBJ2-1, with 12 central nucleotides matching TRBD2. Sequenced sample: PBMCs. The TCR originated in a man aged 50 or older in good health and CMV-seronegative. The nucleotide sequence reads TGTGCCAGCAGTGCTAGCGGGGGGGCCAGTGAGCAGTTCTTC. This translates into CASSASGGASEQFF.